This T cell receptor beta chain was observed in a study of T cells in Graves' hyperthyroidism and ophthalmopathy. There were TCR beta CDR3 regions amplified from RNA transcripts. The HTBI set primed first-round TCR CDR3 RT-PCR. TCRdb ran MiXCR on the multiplex PCR reads and lists one entry per CDR3 protein. The repertoire consists of hundreds of thousands of distinct CDR3 sequences, with about 19% occurring once and the leading ten covering 16%. Germline V gene data show CDR1 as KGHSH and CDR2 as LQKENI. Trimming took 2 bases from V and 7 from J, leaving 12 bases between them. CDR3 length equals 15 residues. Researchers barred patients who had uncontrolled infection, other autoimmune disease, pregnancy or lactation. Study-wide results and caveats: The model's output predicted ophthalmopathy at a median of 6.5 months prior to onset.

This clonotype appeared many times. Its specificity is not known. The clonotype comes from a woman aged 45-59 years with Graves' hyperthyroidism that later progressed to Graves' ophthalmopathy. The genes are TRBV18 and TRBJ1-6; D might be TRBD1 (6 bases). The sequencing sample was made of blood. The CDR3 protein is CASSPKEGQNSPLHF. The CDR3 DNA sequence: TGTGCCAGCTCACCAAAGGAGGGACAAAATTCACCCCTCCACTTT.